This T cell receptor beta chain was retrieved from a study of shared clonotypes between healthy human individuals. General study results and limits: When naive CD4 clonotypes were compared across a few donors, roughly 4.9% were shared.

The run depth of the assay was deep. Repertoires were generated with immunoSEQ multiplex PCR, while TCRdb's copy carries only in-frame clones and drops some. This sample has about 1.1 million clones, with approximately 80% found just once. Trimming at V came to 6 bases and at J to 3 bases, leaving 11 bases not matched to a gene. The CDR3 is 18 amino acids. Germline lookup yields CDR1 SNHLY and CDR2 FYNNEI. Note on this clone: Its antigen is currently unknown.

The TCR originated in a man between 18 and 35 years old in good health. Some clones in this sample may be carry-over from other donors' samples. The chain links TRBV2 to TRBJ2-1; TRBD2 agrees at 13 bases. Sequencing was performed on memory CD4+ T cells from PBMCs. Subset meaning: CD45RA-negative fraction. CDR3 sequence: CASSRGLAGASDYNEQFF. The CDR3 DNA follows: TGTGCCAGCAGCAGAGGACTAGCGGGAGCTTCGGACTACAATGAGCAGTTCTTC. Complete variable domain (other parts from reference TRBV2 and TRBJ2-1): EPEVTQTPSHQVTQMGQEVILRCVPISNHLYFYWYRQILGQKVEFLVSFYNNEISEKSEIFDDQFSVERPDGSNFTLKIRSTKLEDSAMYFCASSRGLAGASDYNEQFFGPGTRLTVL.